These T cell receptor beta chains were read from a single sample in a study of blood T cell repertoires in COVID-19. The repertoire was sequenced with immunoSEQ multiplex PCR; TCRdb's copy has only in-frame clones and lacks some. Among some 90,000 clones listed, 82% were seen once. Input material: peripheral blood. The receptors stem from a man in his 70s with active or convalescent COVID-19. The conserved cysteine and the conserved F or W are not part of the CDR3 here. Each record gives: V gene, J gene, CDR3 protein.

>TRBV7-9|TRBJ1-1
ASSSRTGANTEAF
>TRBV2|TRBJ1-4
ASNLSEKLF
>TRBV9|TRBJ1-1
ASSVESGPGTEAF
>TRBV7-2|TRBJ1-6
ASSPGQGSSPLH
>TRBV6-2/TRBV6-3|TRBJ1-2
ASSQTDRLGT
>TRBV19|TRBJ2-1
ASSPPGLAGGGYNEQF
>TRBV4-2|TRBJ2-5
ASSQDLWGTQETQY
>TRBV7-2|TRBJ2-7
ASSLDRANGEQY
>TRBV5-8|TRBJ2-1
ASSLSAVLVVVEQF
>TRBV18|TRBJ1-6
ASSPSQNSPLH
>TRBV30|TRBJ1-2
AWSVSQNYGYT
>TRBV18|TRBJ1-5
ASSPGTGIDQPQH
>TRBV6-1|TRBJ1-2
ASSERRTGGNYGYT
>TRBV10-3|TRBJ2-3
AIRPGQGPGDTQY
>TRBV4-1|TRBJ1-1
ASSQERVRTEAF
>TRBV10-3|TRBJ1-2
AISDWTGVQNNYGYT
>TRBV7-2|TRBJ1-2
ASSISSNYGYT
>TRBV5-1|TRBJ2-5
ASSLGGRETQY
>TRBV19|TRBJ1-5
ASSMIQQPQH
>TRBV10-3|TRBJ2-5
AISEMTSGGRVTQY
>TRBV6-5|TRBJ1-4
ASSYSGRPRKLF
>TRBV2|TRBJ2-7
ASSDPPDIYEQY
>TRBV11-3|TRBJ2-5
ASGQGQQETQY
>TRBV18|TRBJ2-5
ASSPLTGPKGKTQY
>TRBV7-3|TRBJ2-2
ASSPFPTGELF
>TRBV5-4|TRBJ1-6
ASSLVGQDNSPLH
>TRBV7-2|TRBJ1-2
ASSLGTGLNYGYT
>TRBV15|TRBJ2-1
ATSRDLSGGEQF